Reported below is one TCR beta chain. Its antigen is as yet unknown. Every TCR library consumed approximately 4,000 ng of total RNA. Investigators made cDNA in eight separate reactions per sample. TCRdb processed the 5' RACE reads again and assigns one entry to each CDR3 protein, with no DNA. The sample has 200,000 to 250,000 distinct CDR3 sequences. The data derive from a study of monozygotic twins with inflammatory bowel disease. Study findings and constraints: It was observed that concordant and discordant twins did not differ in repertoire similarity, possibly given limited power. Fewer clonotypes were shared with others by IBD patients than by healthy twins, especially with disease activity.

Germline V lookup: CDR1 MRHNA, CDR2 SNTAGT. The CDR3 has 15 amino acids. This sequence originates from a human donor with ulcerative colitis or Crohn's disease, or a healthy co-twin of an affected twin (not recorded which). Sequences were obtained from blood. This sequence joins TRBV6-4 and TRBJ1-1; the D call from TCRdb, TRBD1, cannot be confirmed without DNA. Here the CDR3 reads CASSDSRSGSNEAFF.